These 30 T cell receptor beta chains came from one sample sequenced in a study of T cell repertoires in cytomegalovirus infection. TCRdb itself ran the reads through MiXCR, one entry per CDR3 protein. Of some 300,000 distinct CDR3 sequences listed, roughly 15% are singletons. The sequenced sample was PBMCs. The source is a human donor in good health (CMV status not recorded). Some clones in this sample may be carry-over from other donors' samples.

This clonotype was observed a handful of times. The rearrangement links TRBV19 to TRBJ2-2; 7 positions match TRBD2. Germline V gives CDR1 LNHDA, CDR2 SQIVND (reference sequence). The CDR3 is 15 amino acids. Trimming removed 3 bases from V and 5 bases from J; junction bases left unmatched: 6. CDR3 in amino acids: CASSMTRGSTGELFF. The CDR3 bases are TGTGCCAGTAGTATGACTCGCGGGAGTACCGGGGAGCTGTTTTTT.

In this sample, this clonotype turned up many times. This chain connects TRBV4-2 to TRBJ1-2; D unresolved. V gave up 5 bases and J gave up 13 bases, with 20 bases separating them. CDR3 size: 13 residues. Per the germline V gene, CDR1 is LGHNA and CDR2 is YNFKEQ. The CDR3 protein is CASSYLPDDESTF. In DNA, the CDR3 is TGTGCCAGCAGCTACCTCCCCGACGACGAAAGCACCTTC.

This clonotype was counted many times. The genes are TRBV12-3 or TRBV12-4 and TRBJ2-1; D unclear. Trimming shortened V by 6 bases and J by 5 bases, and 17 bases separated the two germline ends. The CDR3 consists of 15 residues. CDR3 loop: CASSLPEDRHNEQFF. The CDR3 DNA reads as TGTGCCAGCAGCCTACCCGAGGACCGACACAATGAGCAGTTCTTC.

This chain links TRBV29-1 with TRBJ2-1, with 9 bases identical to TRBD2. CDR1 is SQVTM and CDR2 is ANQGSEA in the germline V gene. This CDR3 contains 13 residues. V dropped 2 bases and J dropped 12; count of bases not matched to a gene: 8. CDR3 protein: CSVEFSQAGGQFF. The CDR3 region has the DNA TGCAGCGTTGAATTTTCGCAAGCGGGAGGGCAGTTCTTC.

This chain joins TRBV7-9 and TRBJ1-4, with D maybe TRBD1 (5 bases). CDR3 length: 13 amino acids. Germline V CDR1 and CDR2: SEHNR, FQNEAQ (reference sequence). The V gene lost 3 bases and the J gene lost 8 bases, with 10 bases spanning the gap. The CDR3 sequence is CASSFGGEEKLFF. The DNA of the CDR3 is TGTGCCAGCAGCTTCGGGGGAGAAGAAAAACTGTTTTTT.

Only a few counts were recorded for this clonotype. CDR3 sequence (DNA): TGTGCCAGCAGCAATCTAGCGGGAAGGGGTGAGCAGTACTTC. Its translation is CASSNLAGRGEQYF. The rearrangement links TRBV6-2 or TRBV6-3 to TRBJ2-7, with TRBD2 matching over 9 bases. The CDR3 runs to 14 residues. The ends lost 6 bases at V and 7 bases at J; junction bases unmatched: 10. Per the germline V gene, CDR1 is MNHEY and CDR2 is SVGEGT.

In this sample, this clonotype turned up many times. This chain joins TRBV7-6 and TRBJ2-7, with D perhaps matching TRBD1 or TRBD2 (5 bases each). Trimming removed 1 base from V and 6 bases from J, with 19 bases in between. The CDR3 extends over 16 amino acids. CDR1 and CDR2 (germline): SGHVS, FNYEAQ. The CDR3 spells CASSLGTGTASGEQYF. CDR3 nucleotide sequence: TGTGCCAGCAGCTTAGGGACCGGGACCGCCTCGGGCGAGCAGTACTTC. Supplemented by reference TRBV7-6 and TRBJ2-7, the full variable domain reads GAGVSQSPRYKVTKRGQDVALRCDPISGHVSLYWYRQALGQGPEFLTYFNYEAQQDKSGLPNDRFSAERPEGSISTLTIQRTEQRDSAMYRCASSLGTGTASGEQYFGPGTRLTVT.

The rearrangement joins TRBV29-1 to TRBJ2-7; 7 nucleotides line up with TRBD2. CDR1 and CDR2 from the germline V gene are SQVTM and ANQGSEA. This CDR3 has 12 amino acids. Losses at the gene ends were 7 bases for V and 0 bases for J; bases not matched to a gene: 3. The CDR3 here is CSASGSSYEQYF. The CDR3 DNA follows: TGCAGCGCTAGCGGAAGCTCCTACGAGCAGTACTTC.

A few counts support this clonotype. This chain uses TRBV20-1 with TRBJ2-5; the match to TRBD2 covers 11 bases. The length of the CDR3 is 14 residues. The junction had 7 bases not matched to a gene; V was cut back by 5 bases and J by 5 bases. Germline values: CDR1 DFQATT, CDR2 SNEGSKA (reference sequence). The CDR3 nucleotides read TGCAGTGCTTACGGACTAGCGGGCGCGGAGACCCAGTACTTC. It encodes CSAYGLAGAETQYF.

The table lists this clonotype with a few counts. The chain recombines TRBV10-3 with TRBJ2-7; 8 bases fit TRBD1. CDR1 and CDR2 from the germline V gene are ENHRY and SYGVKD. J gave up 0 bases and V 6 bases, and 7 bases lay outside the gene matches. The CDR3 contains 15 residues. CDR3 bases: TGTGCCATCAGCGGCGGGGACAGGAGCTCCTACGAGCAGTACTTC. It is translated as CAISGGDRSSYEQYF.

Comment on this clonotype: This likely comes from a read error, as the CDR3 has no conserved phenylalanine or tryptophan at its end. The DNA is left out, because the CDR3 cannot be placed on it with certainty; the CDR3 is given as TCRdb lists it. J is TRBJ2-7 and V is TRBV15; TRBD2 is the table's D call, not checked against the DNA. Germline assignment: CDR1 LNHNV and CDR2 YYDKDF (reference sequence). The CDR3 contains 9 residues when both ends are counted. The CDR3 here is CATSRGAKI.

This chain uses TRBV7-9 with TRBJ1-1; D unclear. The length of the CDR3 is 12 residues. Germline lookup yields CDR1 SEHNR and CDR2 FQNEAQ (reference sequence). The V and J ends lost 7 bases and 6 bases respectively, with 12 bases between them. This CDR3 reads CASTSWTAEAFF. The CDR3 nucleotides are TGTGCCAGCACCTCCTGGACGGCTGAAGCTTTCTTT.

In its sample, this clonotype was seen many times. The V call is TRBV10-3, the J call TRBJ2-7, with TRBD1 matching over 7 bases. The germline V gene has CDR1 ENHRY and CDR2 SYGVKD. Unmatched junction bases numbered 9, after V lost 0 bases and J lost 4 bases. The CDR3 loop spans 16 amino acids. The CDR3 spells CAISESAPGRGYEQYF. In DNA form, the CDR3 reads TGTGCCATCAGTGAGTCGGCCCCGGGCAGGGGGTACGAGCAGTACTTC.

In this sample, this clonotype turned up many times. The chain recombines TRBV11-1 with TRBJ2-1; the D is unclear. The CDR3 contains 13 residues. Germline V gene data show CDR1 as SGHAT and CDR2 as FQDESV (reference sequence). The V end was cut by 4 bases, the J end by 10 bases, with 14 bases between. CDR3 nucleotide sequence: TGTGCCAGCAGCTACCAGACCCATGGGGAGCAGTTCTTC. This sequence encodes CASSYQTHGEQFF.

CDR3 in amino acids: CAVSRGHLMNTEAFF. Here the CDR3 DNA reads TGTGCCGTCTCGCGGGGACACCTCATGAACACTGAAGCTTTCTTT. The chain combines TRBV12-3 or TRBV12-4 with TRBJ1-1; D is perhaps TRBD1 (6 bases). The V end lost 11 bases, the J end lost 0 bases, and 19 bases lay between the germline ends. The CDR3 contains 15 residues.

V and J are TRBV20-1 and TRBJ2-1; 13 bases map to TRBD2. Germline V lookup: CDR1 DFQATT, CDR2 SNEGSKA (reference sequence). Germline trimming cut 5 bases from V and 10 bases from J; bases unmatched to any gene: 8. CDR3 length: 14 amino acids. The CDR3 here is CSASETGLAGEQFF. CDR3 DNA sequence: TGCAGTGCTTCCGAAACGGGACTAGCGGGAGAGCAGTTCTTC.

The table lists this clonotype with a few counts. This chain uses TRBV20-1 with TRBJ2-5; 9 nucleotides agree with TRBD2. The CDR3 runs to 16 residues. Looked up from germline, CDR1 is DFQATT and CDR2 is SNEGSKA (reference sequence). V lost 2 bases to trimming and J lost 3 bases; unmatched junction nucleotides: 10. This CDR3 is CSARRWLAGWEETQYF. The CDR3 DNA reads TGCAGTGCTAGAAGGTGGCTAGCGGGGTGGGAAGAGACCCAGTACTTC.

The J gene is TRBJ1-1, the V gene TRBV23-1, with a weak D call TRBD1 (5 bases). TRBV23-1 is known as an ORF, though its function is uncertain. This CDR3 is built from 15 residues. Between the trimmed V and J ends, which lost 0 bases and 3 bases, there was a span of 11 bases. The CDR3 DNA is TGCGCCAGCAGTCAATCATGGGGGATGGACACTGAAGCTTTCTTT. Amino acids: CASSQSWGMDTEAFF.

V and J are TRBV6-2 or TRBV6-3 and TRBJ2-5; 12 positions match TRBD2. This CDR3 comprises 16 residues. Germline lookup yields CDR1 MNHEY and CDR2 SVGEGT. V lost 2 bases and J lost 5; bases outside the gene matches: 6. The CDR3 sequence: CASSYGTSGPGETQYF. CDR3 in DNA: TGTGCCAGCAGTTACGGGACTAGCGGGCCCGGGGAGACCCAGTACTTC.

This chain joins TRBV7-9 and TRBJ1-3, with D perhaps matching TRBD1 (5 bases). CDR1 and CDR2 from the germline V gene are SEHNR and FQNEAQ (reference sequence). This CDR3 is built from 15 residues. V gave up 4 bases and J gave up 0 bases, with 10 bases separating them. The CDR3 bases are TGTGCCAGCAGCTCCAGGGCCGCCTCTGGAAACACCATATATTTT. Translating it yields CASSSRAASGNTIYF. Combining the CDR3 with reference TRBV7-9 and TRBJ1-3 gives the whole variable domain DTGVSQNPRHKITKRGQNVTFRCDPISEHNRLYWYRQTLGQGPEFLTYFQNEAQLEKSRLLSDRFSAERPKGSFSTLEIQRTEQGDSAMYLCASSSRAASGNTIYFGEGSWLTVV.

This clonotype was picked up many times. This chain connects TRBV7-2 to TRBJ2-1; 8 bases fit TRBD2. This CDR3 is built from 13 residues. V lost 11 bases, J lost 2 bases, and 5 bases stayed unmatched. Germline assignment: CDR1 SGHTA and CDR2 FQGNSA. The CDR3 region has the DNA TGTGCCGTCTCAGCGGGAGCCTACAATGAGCAGTTCTTC. Encoded protein: CAVSAGAYNEQFF.

The chain joins TRBV5-4 to TRBJ2-1; 10 bases map to TRBD2. The V gene end was trimmed by 1 base and the J gene end by 6 bases; junction bases not matched to a gene: 4. The CDR3 is 15 amino acids. Germline V gene lookup returns CDR1 SGHNT and CDR2 YYREEE (reference sequence). Written as DNA, the CDR3 is TGTGCCAGCAGCTTGCAGCGGGGGGGCCCCAATGAGCAGTTCTTC. It codes for CASSLQRGGPNEQFF.

In its sample, this clonotype was seen a few times. The V call is TRBV2, the J call TRBJ1-2; D gene uncertain. V was pared by 1 base and J by 2 bases, with 8 bases between. The germline V gene encodes CDR1 SNHLY and CDR2 FYNNEI. The length of the CDR3 is 14 residues. The CDR3 DNA follows: TGTGCCAGCAGTGAAGGAGAGAAAAACTATGGCTACACCTTC. Its protein product is CASSEGEKNYGYTF.

The chain carries TRBV6-5 and TRBJ2-1; no firm D call. CDR1 is MNHEY, CDR2 SVGAGI, per germline. This CDR3 is built from 17 residues. Trimming cost V 2 bases and J 1 base, with 15 bases left between them. Written as DNA, the CDR3 is TGTGCCAGCAGTTACGGAGAGGCCCTGGGATCCTACAATGAGCAGTTCTTC. Translated: CASSYGEALGSYNEQFF.

The gene calls are TRBV7-3 and TRBJ2-6; D might be TRBD1 (5 bases). The V gene lost 1 base and the J gene lost 2 bases, with 6 bases spanning the gap. This CDR3 has 15 residues. The germline V gene encodes CDR1 SGHTA and CDR2 FQGTGA. The CDR3 loop is CASSLKGPGANVLTF. DNA of the CDR3: TGTGCCAGCAGCTTAAAGGGGCCTGGGGCCAACGTCCTGACTTTC.

This clonotype was seen only a few times. The rearrangement links TRBV5-4 to TRBJ1-2; weak D call: TRBD1 (5 bases). CDR3 length equals 13 residues. Germline lookup yields CDR1 SGHNT and CDR2 YYREEE (reference sequence). Trimming removed 1 base at V and 8 bases at J, with 12 bases between. CDR3 DNA sequence: TGTGCCAGCAGCTTGTTGGGGGGAGGGGGCTACACCTTC. Translated: CASSLLGGGGYTF. Together with reference TRBV5-4 and TRBJ1-2, the CDR3 gives the full variable domain: ETGVTQSPTHLIKTRGQQVTLRCSSQSGHNTVSWYQQALGQGPQFIFQYYREEENGRGNFPPRFSGLQFPNYSSELNVNALELDDSALYLCASSLLGGGGYTFGSGTRLTVV.

This clonotype appeared many times. This chain uses TRBV2 with TRBJ1-4, with D tentatively TRBD1 (5 bases). The V end was cut by 4 bases, the J end by 8 bases, with 14 bases between. CDR1 SNHLY and CDR2 FYNNEI come from the germline V gene. The CDR3 runs 14 residues. The DNA of the CDR3 is TGTGCCAGCAGTGTCCAACAGGCACGGGAAAAACTGTTTTTT. It yields the protein CASSVQQAREKLFF.

The chain has TRBV10-3 and TRBJ1-1; the D gene is possibly TRBD1 (6 bases). The V end was cut by 7 bases, the J end by 5 bases, with 14 bases between. Germline CDR1 reads ENHRY; CDR2 reads SYGVKD. The CDR3 has 13 residues. CDR3 sequence: CAIKETGPTEAFF. CDR3 sequence (DNA): TGTGCCATCAAAGAAACAGGGCCGACTGAAGCTTTCTTT.

This clonotype was seen only a few times. The chain carries TRBV15 and TRBJ2-1; 9 positions match TRBD2. The CDR3 runs to 13 residues. After removal of 4 bases from V and 15 bases from J, the junction contained 10 bases not matched to a gene. Germline V gives CDR1 LNHNV, CDR2 YYDKDF (reference sequence). The CDR3 spells CATSTKIAGERFF. The CDR3 bases are TGTGCCACCAGCACAAAAATAGCGGGAGAACGGTTCTTC.

This clonotype was detected many times. The chain links TRBV24-1 to TRBJ2-1; D call uncertain. The CDR3 is 19 residues long. Germline CDR1 is KGHDR and CDR2 is SFDVKD. Trimming shortened V by 6 bases and J by 4 bases, and 27 bases separated the two germline ends. The CDR3 is CATSFLYELSATTYNEQFF. In nucleotides, the CDR3 is TGTGCCACCAGTTTTCTTTATGAATTATCCGCTACGACATACAATGAGCAGTTCTTC.